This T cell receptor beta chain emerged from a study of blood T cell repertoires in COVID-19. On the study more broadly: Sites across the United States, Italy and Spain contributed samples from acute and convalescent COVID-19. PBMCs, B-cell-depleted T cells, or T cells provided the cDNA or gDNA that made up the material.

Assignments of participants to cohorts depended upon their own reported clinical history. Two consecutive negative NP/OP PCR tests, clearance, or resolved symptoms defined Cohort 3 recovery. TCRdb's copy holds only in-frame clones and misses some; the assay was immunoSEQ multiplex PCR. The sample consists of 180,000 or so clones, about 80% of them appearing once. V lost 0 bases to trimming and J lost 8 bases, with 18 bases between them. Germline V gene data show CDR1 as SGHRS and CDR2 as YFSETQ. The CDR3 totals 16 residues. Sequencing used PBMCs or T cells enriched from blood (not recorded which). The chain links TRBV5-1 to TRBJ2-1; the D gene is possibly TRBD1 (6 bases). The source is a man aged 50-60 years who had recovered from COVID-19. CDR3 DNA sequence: TGCGCCAGCAGCTTGGCCAAGGACAGTTATCAGGATGAGCAGTTCTTC. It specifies CASSLAKDSYQDEQFF.